The rows below give T cell receptor beta chains drawn from one sample of a study of CD8+ T cells in alopecia areata. Repertoires were generated with immunoSEQ multiplex PCR, while TCRdb's copy carries only in-frame clones and drops some. The sample contains 110,000 to 150,000 clones, 40% to 65% of which appear only once. This material consisted of CD4+ T cells sorted from blood, taken at week 0. The receptors come from a human donor with alopecia areata. The CDR3 runs from the conserved cysteine through the conserved F or W. The D gene is left open where the match is weak. For some rows the clone size is stated as once, few or many, or as a class when expanded; others skip it.

J gene	D gene	V gene	clone size	CDR3 DNA	CDR3 protein
TRBJ2-3	.	TRBV29-1	.	TGCAGCGGTGCCGAGGACATAACCACAGATACGCAGTATTTT	CSGAEDITTDTQYF
TRBJ1-5	TRBD1	TRBV27	.	TGTGCCAGCCGACAGGGTGGCAATCAGCCCCAGCATTTT	CASRQGGNQPQHF
TRBJ2-3	TRBD1	TRBV25-1	.	TGTGCCAGCCGTCGCGGGACAGGGGGCTTAGATACGCAGTATTTT	CASRRGTGGLDTQYF
TRBJ1-2	.	TRBV30	.	TGTGCCTGGAGTCCCCGTTTTAGTTATGGCTACACCTTC	CAWSPRFSYGYTF
TRBJ2-3	TRBD2	TRBV15	.	TGTGCCACCCGAGGAGCATTGGGACTAGCGGGACAGAACCTGGGAGATACGCAGTATTTT	CATRGALGLAGQNLGDTQYF
TRBJ1-1	.	TRBV7-2	once	TGTGCCAGCAGCTCGGACAGGAACACTGAAGCTTTCTTT	CASSSDRNTEAFF
TRBJ2-2	TRBD1	TRBV5-4	.	TGTGCCAGCAGCTGGGAGACAGGGTTTAACACCGGGGAGCTGTTTTTT	CASSWETGFNTGELFF
TRBJ2-1	.	TRBV28	.	TGTGCCAGCAGTCCCGCAGTGGGCCTCTCGGGTAAGCAGTTCTTC	CASSPAVGLSGKQFF
TRBJ2-7	TRBD1	TRBV30	.	TGTGCCTGGAGTCTCGGGACAGCCTACGAGCAGTACTTC	CAWSLGTAYEQYF
TRBJ2-1	TRBD2	TRBV29-1	.	TGCAGCGTCCGTATAGCGGGAGGGGCGATTGAGCAGTTCTTC	CSVRIAGGAIEQFF
TRBJ1-2	.	TRBV29-1	.	TGCAGCGTTGATTCAGGTCCGGCTATTGGGGGCTACACCTTC	CSVDSGPAIGGYTF
TRBJ1-1	.	TRBV30	once	TGTGCCTGGAGCGACGGGACGAACACTGAAGCTTCCTTT	CAWSDGTNTEASF
TRBJ1-1	.	TRBV23-1	few	TGCGCCAGCCGGGAGAACACTGAAGCTTTCTTT	CASRENTEAFF
TRBJ2-5	.	TRBV18	.	TGTGCCAGCTCAGCCCTTGGCGCGTCGGGGGAGACCCAGTACTTC	CASSALGASGETQYF
TRBJ1-5	.	TRBV28	.	TGTGCCAGCAGTCTTCAGGGGTCTAGCAATCAGCCCCAGCATTTT	CASSLQGSSNQPQHF
TRBJ1-2	.	TRBV30	few	TGTGCCTGGGCGCAAAGGGACTATGGCTACACCTTC	CAWAQRDYGYTF
TRBJ2-2	.	TRBV18	few	TGTGCCAGCTCACCACCATCCGGGAACACCGGGGAGCTGTTTTTT	CASSPPSGNTGELFF
TRBJ2-1	TRBD2	TRBV7-2	.	TGTGCCAGCAGCAATAGCGGGAGCCCCTACAATGAGCAGTTCTTC	CASSNSGSPYNEQFF
TRBJ2-5	.	TRBV18	few	TGTGCCAGCTCACCACCGGCGGAGACCCAGTACTTC	CASSPPAETQYF
TRBJ2-7	TRBD1	TRBV10-3	.	TGTGCCATCAGCTACACAGGGGTCGGGGACGAGCAGTACTTC	CAISYTGVGDEQYF
TRBJ2-2	.	TRBV6-1	.	TGTGCCAGCCCCACGGAGGGGGGCCACACCGGGGAGCTGTTTTTT	CASPTEGGHTGELFF
TRBJ2-3	TRBD2	TRBV29-1	.	TGCAGCGTCCATAGACTAGCGCTAGGAGATACGCAGTATTTT	CSVHRLALGDTQYF
TRBJ2-5	.	TRBV29-1	.	TGCAGCGTTGATCGAAATTCTGGGGAGACCCAGTACTTC	CSVDRNSGETQYF
TRBJ1-5	.	TRBV5-1	few	TGCGCCAGCAGCGCCATAGACCGGAGAGGCAATCAGCCCCAGCATTTT	CASSAIDRRGNQPQHF
TRBJ2-5	.	TRBV5-1	.	TGCGCCAGCAGCTGGGGGCCCCGAGGAGGGGCTGAGGAGACCCAGTACTTC	CASSWGPRGGAEETQYF
TRBJ1-5	TRBD1	TRBV29-1	.	TGCAGCGTTCGGACAGGGGGCGTTAATCAGCCCCAGCATTTT	CSVRTGGVNQPQHF
TRBJ2-7	TRBD1	TRBV11-2	few	TGTGCCAGCAGCTCAGAAGGGACAGGGGTTTCCGAGCAGTACTTC	CASSSEGTGVSEQYF
TRBJ1-2	TRBD1	TRBV7-9	.	TGTGCCAGCAGCCTCCGGAGGACAGGGGGCCTTTATGGCTACACCTTC	CASSLRRTGGLYGYTF
TRBJ2-2	.	TRBV6-6	few	TGTGCCAGCAGTACAGGGACCCGACGTCCGGCAGGGGAGCTGTTTTTT	CASSTGTRRPAGELFF
TRBJ2-3	.	TRBV2	.	TGTGCCAGCGGGCGAGATACGCAGTATTTT	CASGRDTQYF
TRBJ1-5	TRBD1	TRBV29-1	few	TGCAGCGTGACGGGACAGTCCGGGCAGCCCCAGCATTTT	CSVTGQSGQPQHF